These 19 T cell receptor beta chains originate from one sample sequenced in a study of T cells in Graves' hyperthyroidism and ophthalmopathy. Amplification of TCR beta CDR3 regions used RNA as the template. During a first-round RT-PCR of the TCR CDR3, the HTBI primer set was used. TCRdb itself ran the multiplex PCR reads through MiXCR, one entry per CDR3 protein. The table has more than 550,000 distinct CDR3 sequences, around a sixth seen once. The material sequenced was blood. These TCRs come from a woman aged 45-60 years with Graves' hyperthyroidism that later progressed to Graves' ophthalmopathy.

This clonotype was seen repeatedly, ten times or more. Here the CDR3 DNA reads TGCGCCAGCAGCGATTCCTGGGGGAGGAGAACTGAAGCTTTCTTT. Translated, it gives CASSDSWGRRTEAFF. The chain carries TRBV5-1 and TRBJ1-1; D might be TRBD1 (5 bases). The CDR3 covers 15 residues. Germline V gene lookup returns CDR1 SGHRS and CDR2 YFSETQ. Trimming took off 4 bases at V and 5 bases at J, with 18 bases between the two ends.

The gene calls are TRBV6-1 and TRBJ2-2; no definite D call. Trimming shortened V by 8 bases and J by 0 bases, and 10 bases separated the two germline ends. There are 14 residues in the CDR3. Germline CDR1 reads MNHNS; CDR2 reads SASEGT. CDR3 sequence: CASGRAANTGELFF. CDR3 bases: TGTGCCAGCGGTCGGGCAGCGAACACCGGGGAGCTGTTTTTT.

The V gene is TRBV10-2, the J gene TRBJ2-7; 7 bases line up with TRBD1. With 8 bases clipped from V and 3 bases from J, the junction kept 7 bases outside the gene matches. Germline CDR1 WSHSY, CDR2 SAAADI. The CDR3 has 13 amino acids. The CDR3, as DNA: TGCGCCAGCCAGGACAGGAAGAACTACGAGCAGTACTTC. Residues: CASQDRKNYEQYF.

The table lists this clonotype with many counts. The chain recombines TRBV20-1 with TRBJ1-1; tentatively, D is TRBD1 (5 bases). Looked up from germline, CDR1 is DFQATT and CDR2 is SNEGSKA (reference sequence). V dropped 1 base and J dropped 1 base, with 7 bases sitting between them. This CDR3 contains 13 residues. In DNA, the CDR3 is TGCAGTGCTAGAGGGACACAGAACACTGAAGCTTTCTTT. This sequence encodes CSARGTQNTEAFF.

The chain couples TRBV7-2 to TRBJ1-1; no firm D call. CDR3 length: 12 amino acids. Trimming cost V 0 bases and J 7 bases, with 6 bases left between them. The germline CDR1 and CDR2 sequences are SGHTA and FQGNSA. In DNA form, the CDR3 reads TGTGCCAGCAGCTTAGCACGGGTTGAAGCTTTCTTT. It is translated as CASSLARVEAFF. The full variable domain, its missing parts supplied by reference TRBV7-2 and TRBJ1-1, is GAGVSQSPSNKVTEKGKDVELRCDPISGHTALYWYRQSLGQGLEFLIYFQGNSAPDKSGLPSDRFSAERTGGSVSTLTIQRTQQEDSAVYLCASSLARVEAFFGQGTRLTVV.

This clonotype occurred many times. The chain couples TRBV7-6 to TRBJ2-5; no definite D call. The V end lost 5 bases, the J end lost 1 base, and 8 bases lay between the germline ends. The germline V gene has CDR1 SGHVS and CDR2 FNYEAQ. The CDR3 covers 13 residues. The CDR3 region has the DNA TGTGCCAGCAGCATATGGCCCCAAGAGACCCAGTACTTC. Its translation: CASSIWPQETQYF. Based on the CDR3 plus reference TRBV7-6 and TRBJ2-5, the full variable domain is GAGVSQSPRYKVTKRGQDVALRCDPISGHVSLYWYRQALGQGPEFLTYFNYEAQQDKSGLPNDRFSAERPEGSISTLTIQRTEQRDSAMYRCASSIWPQETQYFGPGTRLLVL.

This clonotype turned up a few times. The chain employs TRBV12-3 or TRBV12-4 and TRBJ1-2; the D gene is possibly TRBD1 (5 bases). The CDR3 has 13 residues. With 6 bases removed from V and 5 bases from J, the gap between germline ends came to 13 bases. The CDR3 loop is CASSNPPGYGYTF. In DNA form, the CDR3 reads TGTGCCAGCAGCAATCCCCCAGGGTATGGCTACACCTTC.

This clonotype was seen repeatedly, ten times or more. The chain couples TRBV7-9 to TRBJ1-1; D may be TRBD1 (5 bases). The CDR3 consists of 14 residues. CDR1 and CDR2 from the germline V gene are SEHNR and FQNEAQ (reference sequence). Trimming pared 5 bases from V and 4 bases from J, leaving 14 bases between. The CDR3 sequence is CASSQSGLITEAFF. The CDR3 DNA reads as TGTGCCAGCAGCCAATCGGGACTGATCACTGAAGCTTTCTTT.

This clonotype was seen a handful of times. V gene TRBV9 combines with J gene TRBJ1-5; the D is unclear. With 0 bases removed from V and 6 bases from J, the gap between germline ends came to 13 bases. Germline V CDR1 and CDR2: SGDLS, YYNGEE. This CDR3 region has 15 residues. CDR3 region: CASSVGPTGAQPQHF. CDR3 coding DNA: TGTGCCAGCAGCGTAGGGCCCACCGGAGCTCAGCCCCAGCATTTT.

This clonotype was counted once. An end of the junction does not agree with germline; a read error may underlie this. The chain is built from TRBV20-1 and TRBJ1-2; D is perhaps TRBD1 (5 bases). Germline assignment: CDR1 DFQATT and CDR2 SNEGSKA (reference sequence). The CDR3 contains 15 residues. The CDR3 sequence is CNARDRGDGVYGYTF. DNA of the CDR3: TGCAATGCTAGAGATCGAGGGGATGGGGTCTATGGCTACACCTTC.

Here the CDR3 reads CASSVSRTVNTGELFF. Here the CDR3 DNA reads TGTGCCAGCAGCGTCTCCCGGACAGTGAACACCGGGGAGCTGTTTTTT. The V call is TRBV7-3, the J call TRBJ2-2; the D gene is possibly TRBD1 (6 bases). The CDR3 has 16 amino acids. V was pared by 5 bases and J by 1 base, with 14 bases between. Germline lookup yields CDR1 SGHTA and CDR2 FQGTGA.

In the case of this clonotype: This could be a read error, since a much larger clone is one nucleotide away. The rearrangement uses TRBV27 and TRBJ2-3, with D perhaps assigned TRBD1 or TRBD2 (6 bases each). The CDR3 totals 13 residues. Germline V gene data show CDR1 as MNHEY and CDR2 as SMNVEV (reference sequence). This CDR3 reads CASTISGADTRYF. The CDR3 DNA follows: TGTGCCAGCACCATCTCGGGGGCAGATACGCGGTATTTT.

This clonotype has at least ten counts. The CDR3: CATSTERTNTDTQYF. Here the CDR3 DNA reads TGTGCCACCAGCACGGAGCGGACAAACACAGATACGCAGTATTTT. V is TRBV15 and J is TRBJ2-3; the D call may be TRBD1 or TRBD2 (5 bases each). Germline loops: CDR1 LNHNV, CDR2 YYDKDF (reference sequence). The CDR3 loop spans 15 amino acids. Trimming took 4 bases from V and 2 from J, leaving 13 bases between them.

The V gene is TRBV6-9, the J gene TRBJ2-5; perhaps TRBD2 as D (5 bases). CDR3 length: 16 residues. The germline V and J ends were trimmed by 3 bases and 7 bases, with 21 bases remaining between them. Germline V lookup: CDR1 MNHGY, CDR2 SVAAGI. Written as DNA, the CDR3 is TGTGCCAGCAGTTACTCCAACTTGGAGGTCCCCAGGACCCAGTACTTC. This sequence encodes CASSYSNLEVPRTQYF.

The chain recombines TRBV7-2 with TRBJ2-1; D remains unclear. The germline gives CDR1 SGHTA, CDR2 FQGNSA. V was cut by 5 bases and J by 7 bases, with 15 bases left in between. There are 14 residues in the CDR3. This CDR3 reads CASSRSTAVNEQFF. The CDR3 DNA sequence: TGTGCCAGCAGCCGATCAACGGCGGTGAATGAGCAGTTCTTC.

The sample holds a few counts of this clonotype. CDR3 amino acids: CASSPPGQASRNEQFF. DNA of the CDR3: TGTGCCAGCAGCCCACCGGGACAGGCGTCGAGAAATGAGCAGTTCTTC. The chain carries TRBV7-9 and TRBJ2-1; the match to TRBD1 covers 8 bases. Germline CDR1 SEHNR, CDR2 FQNEAQ (reference sequence). J lost 7 bases, V lost 5 bases, and 13 bases had no gene match. CDR3 length equals 16 residues.

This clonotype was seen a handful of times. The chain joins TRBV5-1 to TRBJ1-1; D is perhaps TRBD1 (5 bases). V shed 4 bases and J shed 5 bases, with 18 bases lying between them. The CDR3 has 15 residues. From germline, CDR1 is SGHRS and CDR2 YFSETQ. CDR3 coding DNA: TGCGCCAGCAGCCCAGTTGTCACAGGTGGTACTGAAGCTTTCTTT. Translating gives CASSPVVTGGTEAFF.

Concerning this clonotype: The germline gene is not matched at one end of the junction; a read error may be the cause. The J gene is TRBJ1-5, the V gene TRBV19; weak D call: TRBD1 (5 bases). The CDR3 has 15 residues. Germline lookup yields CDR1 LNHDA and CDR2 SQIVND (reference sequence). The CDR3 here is CASSIGQSSNRPQHF. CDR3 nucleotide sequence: TGTGCCAGTAGTATAGGACAGTCTAGCAATCGGCCCCAGCATTTT.

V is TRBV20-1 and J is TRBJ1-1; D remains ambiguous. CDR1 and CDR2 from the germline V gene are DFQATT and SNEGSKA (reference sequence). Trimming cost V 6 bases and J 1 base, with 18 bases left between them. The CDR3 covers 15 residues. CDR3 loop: CSAQPPGSTNTEAFF. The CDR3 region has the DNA TGCAGTGCGCAGCCCCCGGGATCGACGAACACTGAAGCTTTCTTT.